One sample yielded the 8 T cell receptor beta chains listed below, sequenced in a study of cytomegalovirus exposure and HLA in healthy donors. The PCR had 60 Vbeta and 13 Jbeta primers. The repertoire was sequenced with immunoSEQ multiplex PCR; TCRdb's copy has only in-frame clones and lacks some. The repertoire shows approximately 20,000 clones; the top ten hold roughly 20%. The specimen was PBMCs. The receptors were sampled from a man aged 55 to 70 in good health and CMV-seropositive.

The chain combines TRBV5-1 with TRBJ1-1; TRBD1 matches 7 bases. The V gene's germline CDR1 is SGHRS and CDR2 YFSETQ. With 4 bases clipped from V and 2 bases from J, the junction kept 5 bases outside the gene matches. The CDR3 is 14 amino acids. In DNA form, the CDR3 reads TGCGCCAGCAGCACTGACAGGGCTAACACTGAAGCTTTCTTT. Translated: CASSTDRANTEAFF.

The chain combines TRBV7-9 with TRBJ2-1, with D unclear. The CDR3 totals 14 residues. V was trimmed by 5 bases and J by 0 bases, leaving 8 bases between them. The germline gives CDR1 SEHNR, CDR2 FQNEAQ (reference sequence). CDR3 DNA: TGTGCCAGCAGCCCTACCGGCTCCTACAATGAGCAGTTCTTC. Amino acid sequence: CASSPTGSYNEQFF.

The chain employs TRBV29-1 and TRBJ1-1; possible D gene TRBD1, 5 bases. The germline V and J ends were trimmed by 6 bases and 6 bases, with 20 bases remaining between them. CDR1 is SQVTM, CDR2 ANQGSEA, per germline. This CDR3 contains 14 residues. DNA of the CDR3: TGCAGCGTAGTCCCATTCGGGACTTCGGCTGAAGCTTTCTTT. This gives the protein CSVVPFGTSAEAFF.

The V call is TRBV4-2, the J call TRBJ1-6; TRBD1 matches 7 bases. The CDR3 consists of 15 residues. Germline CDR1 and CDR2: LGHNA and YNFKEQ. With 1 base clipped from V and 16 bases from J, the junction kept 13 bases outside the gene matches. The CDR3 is CASSQAGTADSWLHF. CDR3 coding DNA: TGTGCCAGCAGCCAAGCCGGGACAGCGGATTCCTGGCTCCACTTT.

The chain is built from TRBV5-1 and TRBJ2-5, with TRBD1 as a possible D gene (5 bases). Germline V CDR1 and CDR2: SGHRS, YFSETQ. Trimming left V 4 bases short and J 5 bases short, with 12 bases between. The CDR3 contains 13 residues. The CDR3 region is CASSQGRQETQYF. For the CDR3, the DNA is TGCGCCAGCAGCCAGGGCCGACAGGAGACCCAGTACTTC.

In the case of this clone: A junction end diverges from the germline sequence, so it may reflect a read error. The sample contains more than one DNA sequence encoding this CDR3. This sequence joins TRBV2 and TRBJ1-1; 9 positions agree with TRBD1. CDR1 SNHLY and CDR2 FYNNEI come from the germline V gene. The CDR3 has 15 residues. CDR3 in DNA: TGTGCCAGCAGGATACAGGGGGCAGTGAACACTGAGGCTTTCTTT. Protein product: CASRIQGAVNTEAFF.

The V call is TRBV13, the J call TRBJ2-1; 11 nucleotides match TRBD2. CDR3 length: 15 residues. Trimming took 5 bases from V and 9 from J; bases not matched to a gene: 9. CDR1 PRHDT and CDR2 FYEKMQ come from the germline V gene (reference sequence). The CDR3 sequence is CASSHRVAGGREQFF. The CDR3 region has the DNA TGTGCCAGCAGCCACCGGGTAGCGGGAGGGCGTGAGCAGTTCTTC.

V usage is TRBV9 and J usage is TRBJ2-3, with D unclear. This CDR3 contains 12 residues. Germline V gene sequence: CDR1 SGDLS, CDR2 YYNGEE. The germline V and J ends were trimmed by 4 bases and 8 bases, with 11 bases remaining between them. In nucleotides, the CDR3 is TGTGCCAGCAGCCCACGAGAAACTACGCAGTATTTT. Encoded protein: CASSPRETTQYF.